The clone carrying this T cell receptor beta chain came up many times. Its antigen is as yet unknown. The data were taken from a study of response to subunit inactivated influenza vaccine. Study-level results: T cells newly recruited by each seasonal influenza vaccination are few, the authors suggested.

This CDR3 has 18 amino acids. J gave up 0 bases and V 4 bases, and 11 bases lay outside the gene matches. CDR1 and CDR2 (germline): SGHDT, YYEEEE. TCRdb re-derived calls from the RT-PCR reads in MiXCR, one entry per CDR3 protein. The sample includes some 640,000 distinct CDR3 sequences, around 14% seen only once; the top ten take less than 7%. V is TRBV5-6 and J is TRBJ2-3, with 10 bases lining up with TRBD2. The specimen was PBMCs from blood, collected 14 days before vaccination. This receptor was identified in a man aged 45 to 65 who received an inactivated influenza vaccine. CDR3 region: CASSRPSLAGGSTDTQYF. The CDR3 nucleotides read TGTGCCAGCAGCCGACCGAGTTTAGCGGGAGGCAGCACAGATACGCAGTATTTT.